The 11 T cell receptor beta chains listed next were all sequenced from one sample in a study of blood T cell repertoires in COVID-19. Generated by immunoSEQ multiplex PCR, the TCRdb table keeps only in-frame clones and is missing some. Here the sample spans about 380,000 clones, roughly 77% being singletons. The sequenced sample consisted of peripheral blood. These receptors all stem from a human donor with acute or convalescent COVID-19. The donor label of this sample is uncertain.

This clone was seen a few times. The CDR3 sequence: CASSYVGGGTEAFF. The CDR3, as DNA: TGTGCCAGCAGTTACGTTGGGGGAGGTACGGAAGCTTTCTTT. The chain employs TRBV6-6 and TRBJ1-1; perhaps TRBD1 as D (5 bases). Germline CDR1 and CDR2: MNHNY and SVGAGI (reference sequence). The V end was cut by 2 bases, the J end by 8 bases, with 15 bases between. This CDR3 comprises 14 residues.

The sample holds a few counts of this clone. The CDR3 bases are TGTGCCAGCTCACCACCAGAGATATCCTACGAGCAGTACTTC. This encodes CASSPPEISYEQYF. This chain connects TRBV18 to TRBJ2-7; D uncertain. This CDR3 spans 14 amino acids. V lost 0 bases, J lost 1 base, and 7 bases lay in between. Germline CDR1 KGHSH, CDR2 LQKENI.

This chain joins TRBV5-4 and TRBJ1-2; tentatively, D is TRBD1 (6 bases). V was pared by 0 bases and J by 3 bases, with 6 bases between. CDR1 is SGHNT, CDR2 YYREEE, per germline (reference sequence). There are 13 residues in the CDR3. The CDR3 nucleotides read TGTGCCAGCAGCTTGGGACAGGACTATGGCTACACCTTC. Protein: CASSLGQDYGYTF. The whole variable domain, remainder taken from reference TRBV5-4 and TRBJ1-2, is ETGVTQSPTHLIKTRGQQVTLRCSSQSGHNTVSWYQQALGQGPQFIFQYYREEENGRGNFPPRFSGLQFPNYSSELNVNALELDDSALYLCASSLGQDYGYTFGSGTRLTVV.

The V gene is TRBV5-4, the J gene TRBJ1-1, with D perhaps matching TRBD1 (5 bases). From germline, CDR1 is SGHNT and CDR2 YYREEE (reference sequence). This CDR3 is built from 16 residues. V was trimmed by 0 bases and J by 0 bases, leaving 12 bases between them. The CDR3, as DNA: TGTGCCAGCAGCTTGGCGCGGGGCGCCTTGAACACTGAAGCTTTCTTT. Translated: CASSLARGALNTEAFF.

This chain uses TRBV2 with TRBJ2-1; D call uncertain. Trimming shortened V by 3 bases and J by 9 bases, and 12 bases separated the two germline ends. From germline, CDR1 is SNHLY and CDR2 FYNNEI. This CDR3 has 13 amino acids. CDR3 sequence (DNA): TGTGCCAGCAGTGAGCAACTGGCAGGTGAGCAGTTCTTC. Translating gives CASSEQLAGEQFF.

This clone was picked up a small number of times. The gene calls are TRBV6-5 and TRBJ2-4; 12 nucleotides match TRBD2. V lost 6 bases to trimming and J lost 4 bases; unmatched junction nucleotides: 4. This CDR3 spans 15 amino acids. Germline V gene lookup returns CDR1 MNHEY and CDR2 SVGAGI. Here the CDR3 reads CASRSGTSGKNIQYF. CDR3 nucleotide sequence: TGTGCCAGCAGGTCCGGGACTAGCGGGAAAAACATTCAGTACTTC.

Written as DNA, the CDR3 is TGCGCCAGCAGCCCGGGGGGGATATGGGCTTCTGAGCAGTTCTTC. Translation: CASSPGGIWASEQFF. J is TRBJ2-1 and V is TRBV5-1; TRBD2 aligns across 8 bases. Germline CDR1 reads SGHRS; CDR2 reads YFSETQ. CDR3 length: 15 residues. V lost 4 bases and J lost 9; bases outside the gene matches: 12. Full variable domain (remainder filled in from reference TRBV5-1 and TRBJ2-1): KAGVTQTPRYLIKTRGQQVTLSCSPISGHRSVSWYQQTPGQGLQFLFEYFSETQRNKGNFPGRFSGRQFSNSRSEMNVSTLELGDSALYLCASSPGGIWASEQFFGPGTRLTVL.

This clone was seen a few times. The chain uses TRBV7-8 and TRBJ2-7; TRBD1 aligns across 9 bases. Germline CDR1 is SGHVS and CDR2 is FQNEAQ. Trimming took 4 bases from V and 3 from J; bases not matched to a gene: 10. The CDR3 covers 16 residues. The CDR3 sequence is CASSSRSGTGNYEQYF. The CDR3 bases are TGTGCCAGCAGCTCCAGATCCGGGACAGGGAACTACGAGCAGTACTTC.

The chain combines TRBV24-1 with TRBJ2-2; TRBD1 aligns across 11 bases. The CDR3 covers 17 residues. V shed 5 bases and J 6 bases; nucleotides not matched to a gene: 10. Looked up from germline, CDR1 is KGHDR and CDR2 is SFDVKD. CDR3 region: CATSALAVDRGPGELFF. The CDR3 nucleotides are TGTGCCACCAGTGCTCTCGCCGTGGACAGGGGGCCCGGGGAGCTGTTTTTT.

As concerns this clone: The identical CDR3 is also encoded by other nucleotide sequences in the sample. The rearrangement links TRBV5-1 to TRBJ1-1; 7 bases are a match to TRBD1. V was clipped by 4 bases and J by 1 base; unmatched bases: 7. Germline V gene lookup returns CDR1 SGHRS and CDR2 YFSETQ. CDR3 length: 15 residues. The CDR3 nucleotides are TGCGCCAGCAGCCCCAGGGACAGAGAGAACACTGAAGCTTTCTTT. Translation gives CASSPRDRENTEAFF.

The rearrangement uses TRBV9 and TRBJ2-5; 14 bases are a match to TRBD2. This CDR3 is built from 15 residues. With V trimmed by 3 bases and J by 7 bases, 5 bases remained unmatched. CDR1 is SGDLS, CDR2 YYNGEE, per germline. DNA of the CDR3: TGTGCCAGCAGCGGCCAGACTAGCGGGGGGGGGACCCAGTACTTC. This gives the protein CASSGQTSGGGTQYF.